Given below is one T cell receptor beta chain in context. The antigen remains unidentified. Resections took place in Japan or China from about 2013 to 2017. Profiling relied on immunoSEQ multiplex PCR, and the TCRdb table lists in-frame clones only, not all of them. The sample shows over 30,000 clones, about 74% of them seen only once. The data are from a study of immune evolution from preneoplasia to lung adenocarcinoma. Study results and limitations: T cell clonality was higher in KRAS-mutant than EGFR-mutant or wild-type nodules.

Germline assignment: CDR1 SGHTA and CDR2 FQGNSA. With V trimmed by 4 bases and J by 6 bases, 11 bases remained unmatched. The CDR3 sequence is 15 residues long. Sequencing was done on a sample of FFPE invasive lung adenocarcinoma tissue. The V and J genes are TRBV7-2 and TRBJ2-7, with 8 positions matching TRBD2. The sequence came from a person between 60 and 70 years old with lung adenocarcinoma. The CDR3 coding sequence is TGTGCCAGCAGCTCCGGTTCCGGGACTAGGGGCGAGCAGTACTTC. Translating it yields CASSSGSGTRGEQYF.